Listed below are T cell receptor beta chains from one sample, sequenced in a study of blood T cell repertoires in COVID-19. Clones were read by immunoSEQ multiplex PCR, and TCRdb kept only the in-frame ones, dropping some. The sample includes under 250,000 clones, around 81% of them seen just once. The source material was PBMCs or T cells enriched from blood (not recorded which). The source of these receptors is a man aged 25 to 40 with acute COVID-19. Each CDR3 is given with its conserved first and last residue. Fields, in order: clone size, V gene, J gene, CDR3 length, D gene, CDR3 DNA, CDR3 protein. A D gene is named only where the DNA matches it firmly. Clone size appears in some rows only: once, few, many, or a class for an expanded clone.

clone_size: .; v_call: TRBV14; j_call: TRBJ1-2; cdr3_length: 14; d_call: .; cdr3_nt: TGTGCCAGCAGCCAAGAGCCAGGACTCTATGGCTACACCTTC; cdr3_aa: CASSQEPGLYGYTF
clone_size: .; v_call: TRBV5-1; j_call: TRBJ1-1; cdr3_length: 14; d_call: .; cdr3_nt: TGCGCCAGCAGCCCGGGAGGCCGAACGACTGAAGCTTTCTTT; cdr3_aa: CASSPGGRTTEAFF
clone_size: .; v_call: TRBV30; j_call: TRBJ2-5; cdr3_length: 17; d_call: TRBD2; cdr3_nt: TGTGCCTGGAGTGTCCCTTTAGGGACTAGCGGGCGAAAGACCCAGTACTTC; cdr3_aa: CAWSVPLGTSGRKTQYF
clone_size: few; v_call: TRBV11-2; j_call: TRBJ1-2; cdr3_length: 14; d_call: TRBD1; cdr3_nt: TGTGCCAGCAGCTTCGCACAGGGGTTCTATGGCTACACCTTC; cdr3_aa: CASSFAQGFYGYTF
clone_size: .; v_call: TRBV6-5; j_call: TRBJ2-5; cdr3_length: 14; d_call: TRBD2; cdr3_nt: TGTGCCACCCAAGTGGGAGGGCCCCAAGAGACCCAGTACTTC; cdr3_aa: CATQVGGPQETQYF
clone_size: few; v_call: TRBV6-1; j_call: TRBJ2-6; cdr3_length: 17; d_call: TRBD1; cdr3_nt: TGTGCCAGCAGTGTACCAGGGGGCGGCGGTGGGGCCAACGTCCTGACTTTC; cdr3_aa: CASSVPGGGGGANVLTF
clone_size: .; v_call: TRBV11-2; j_call: TRBJ2-3; cdr3_length: 19; d_call: TRBD2; cdr3_nt: TGTGCCAGCAGCTTAGAGGATCTAGCGGGGAAATCTAGCACAGATACGCAGTATTTT; cdr3_aa: CASSLEDLAGKSSTDTQYF
clone_size: .; v_call: TRBV18; j_call: TRBJ2-7; cdr3_length: 15; d_call: .; cdr3_nt: TGTGCCAGCTCACAAGGGACACTACAGACCTACGAGCAGTACTTC; cdr3_aa: CASSQGTLQTYEQYF
clone_size: .; v_call: TRBV9; j_call: TRBJ2-1; cdr3_length: 15; d_call: TRBD2; cdr3_nt: TGTGCCAGCAGCGTCGGGACTAGCGAATTCAATGAGCAGTTCTTC; cdr3_aa: CASSVGTSEFNEQFF
clone_size: .; v_call: TRBV4-2; j_call: TRBJ1-4; cdr3_length: 13; d_call: .; cdr3_nt: TGTGCCAGCAGCCAAGATATGGTCGGGGAACTGTTTTTT; cdr3_aa: CASSQDMVGELFF
clone_size: .; v_call: TRBV5-6; j_call: TRBJ2-7; cdr3_length: 16; d_call: TRBD2; cdr3_nt: TGTGCCAGCAGCTTGGGTAGTACGGGGGGGTACAACGAGCAGTACTTC; cdr3_aa: CASSLGSTGGYNEQYF
clone_size: .; v_call: TRBV7-2; j_call: TRBJ2-3; cdr3_length: 16; d_call: TRBD1; cdr3_nt: TGTGCCAGCAGCTTAGTTGGGACAGGGTATACAGATACGCAGTATTTT; cdr3_aa: CASSLVGTGYTDTQYF
clone_size: few; v_call: TRBV6-4; j_call: TRBJ2-3; cdr3_length: 14; d_call: TRBD1; cdr3_nt: TGTGCCAGCAGTGACTCCCAGGGGGCAGATACGCAGTATTTT; cdr3_aa: CASSDSQGADTQYF
clone_size: .; v_call: TRBV5-1; j_call: TRBJ1-6; cdr3_length: 13; d_call: .; cdr3_nt: TGCGCCAGCAGGGATTGGACTGATTCACCCCTCCACTTT; cdr3_aa: CASRDWTDSPLHF
clone_size: .; v_call: TRBV19; j_call: TRBJ2-5; cdr3_length: 13; d_call: TRBD1; cdr3_nt: TGTGCCAGTAGTATAGTAAACACAGGGGCCCAGTACTTC; cdr3_aa: CASSIVNTGAQYF
clone_size: once; v_call: TRBV24-1; j_call: TRBJ1-2; cdr3_length: 15; d_call: .; cdr3_nt: TGTGCCACCAGTGATTCTAGCGTATCTAACTATGGCTACACCTTC; cdr3_aa: CATSDSSVSNYGYTF
clone_size: .; v_call: TRBV25-1; j_call: TRBJ2-5; cdr3_length: 15; d_call: TRBD2; cdr3_nt: TGTGCCAGCAGTAAAGGACTAGCGGGGGGAGAGACCCAGTACTTC; cdr3_aa: CASSKGLAGGETQYF
clone_size: .; v_call: TRBV3-1/TRBV3-2; j_call: TRBJ1-1; cdr3_length: 14; d_call: TRBD1; cdr3_nt: TGTGCCAGCAGCCAACAACAGGGGTGGAGGGGAGCTTTCTTT; cdr3_aa: CASSQQQGWRGAFF
clone_size: few; v_call: TRBV5-4; j_call: TRBJ1-6; cdr3_length: 15; d_call: TRBD1; cdr3_nt: TGTGCCAGCAGCTATGGACAGGGTGGGAATTCACCCCTCCACTTT; cdr3_aa: CASSYGQGGNSPLHF
clone_size: .; v_call: TRBV10-3; j_call: TRBJ1-5; cdr3_length: 13; d_call: .; cdr3_nt: TGTGCCATCAGGAGGGTTATCAATCAGCCCCAGCATTTT; cdr3_aa: CAIRRVINQPQHF
clone_size: once; v_call: TRBV3-1/TRBV3-2; j_call: TRBJ2-7; cdr3_length: 14; d_call: TRBD2; cdr3_nt: TGTGCCAGCAGCCTCGGGGGGACTTCCTACGAGCAGTACTTC; cdr3_aa: CASSLGGTSYEQYF
clone_size: .; v_call: TRBV9; j_call: TRBJ2-5; cdr3_length: 15; d_call: .; cdr3_nt: TGTGCCAGCAGCCCTTCACTAGCAGCTACGGAGACCCAGTACTTC; cdr3_aa: CASSPSLAATETQYF